In this sample, the clone carrying this T cell receptor (beta chain) turned up many times. The antigen is undetermined. Peripheral blood was collected from the related graft donor on the marrow donation day. This specimen comes from a study of T cells after posttransplantation cyclophosphamide. The germline V gene encodes CDR1 MGHDK and CDR2 SYGVNS. The ends lost 5 bases at V and 1 base at J; junction bases unmatched: 4. The length of the CDR3 is 14 residues. General study results and limits: After PTCy, TRB diversity resembled that of CNI/methotrexate controls. Later blood repertoires were often dominated by clones from the donor CD8+ memory compartment. Tissue-infiltrating T cells from skin or gut overlapped little with blood T cells.

This table comes from immunoSEQ multiplex PCR, and its TCRdb copy is limited to in-frame clones, with some not included. This sample has some 31,000 clones, each found more than once. The chain joins TRBV25-1 to TRBJ1-1; 7 bases align to TRBD1. The receptor was isolated from a woman aged 30 to 39 in good health and a related stem cell transplant donor. The specimen was PBMCs. The chain's CDR3 is CASSSQGGNTEAFF. The CDR3, as DNA: TGTGCCAGCAGTTCCCAGGGGGGGAACACTGAAGCTTTCTTT.